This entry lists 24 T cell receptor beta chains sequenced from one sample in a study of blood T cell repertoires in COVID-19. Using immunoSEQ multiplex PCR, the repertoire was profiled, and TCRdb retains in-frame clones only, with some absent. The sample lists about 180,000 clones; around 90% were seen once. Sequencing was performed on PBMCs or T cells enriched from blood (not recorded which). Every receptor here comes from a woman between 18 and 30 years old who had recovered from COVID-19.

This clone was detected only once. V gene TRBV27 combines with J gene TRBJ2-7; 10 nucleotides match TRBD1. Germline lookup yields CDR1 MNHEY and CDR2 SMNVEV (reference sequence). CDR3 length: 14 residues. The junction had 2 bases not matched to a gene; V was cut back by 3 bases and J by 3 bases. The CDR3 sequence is CASSFGTGVYEQYF. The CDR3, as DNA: TGTGCCAGCAGTTTCGGGACAGGGGTCTACGAGCAGTACTTC.

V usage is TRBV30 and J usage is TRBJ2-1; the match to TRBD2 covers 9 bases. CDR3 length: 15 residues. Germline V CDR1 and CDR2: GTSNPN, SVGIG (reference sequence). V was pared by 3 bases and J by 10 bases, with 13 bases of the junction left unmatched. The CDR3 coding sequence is TGTGCCTGGAGGGCCTTAGCGGGAGAACGAGGCGAGCAGTTCTTC. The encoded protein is CAWRALAGERGEQFF.

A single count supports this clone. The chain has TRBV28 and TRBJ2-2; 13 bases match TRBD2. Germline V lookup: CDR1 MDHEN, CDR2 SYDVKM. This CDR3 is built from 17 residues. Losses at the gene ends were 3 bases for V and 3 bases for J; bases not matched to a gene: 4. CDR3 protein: CASSFWTSGGDTGELFF. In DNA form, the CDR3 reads TGTGCCAGCAGTTTTTGGACTAGCGGGGGAGACACCGGGGAGCTGTTTTTT.

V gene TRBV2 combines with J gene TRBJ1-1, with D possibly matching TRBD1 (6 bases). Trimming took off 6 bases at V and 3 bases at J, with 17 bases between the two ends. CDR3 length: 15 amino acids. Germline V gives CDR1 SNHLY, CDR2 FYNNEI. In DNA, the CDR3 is TGTGCCAGCAGCCTTGAGACAGGCCATGACACTGAAGCTTTCTTT. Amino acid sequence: CASSLETGHDTEAFF.

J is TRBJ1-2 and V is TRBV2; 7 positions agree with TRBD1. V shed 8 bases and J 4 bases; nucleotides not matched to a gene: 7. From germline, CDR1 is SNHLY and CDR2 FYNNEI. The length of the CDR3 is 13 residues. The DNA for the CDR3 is TGTGCCAGCCGCCAGGGGGAGAGCTATGGCTACACCTTC. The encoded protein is CASRQGESYGYTF.

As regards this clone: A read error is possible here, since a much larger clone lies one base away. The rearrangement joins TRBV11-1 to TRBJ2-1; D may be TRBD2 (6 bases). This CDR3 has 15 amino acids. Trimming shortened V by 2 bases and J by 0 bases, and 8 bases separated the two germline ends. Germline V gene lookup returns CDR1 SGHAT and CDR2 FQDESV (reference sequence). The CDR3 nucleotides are TGTGCCAGCAGCTTATTGGGGGGCTCCTACAATGAGCAGTTCTTC. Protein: CASSLLGGSYNEQFF.

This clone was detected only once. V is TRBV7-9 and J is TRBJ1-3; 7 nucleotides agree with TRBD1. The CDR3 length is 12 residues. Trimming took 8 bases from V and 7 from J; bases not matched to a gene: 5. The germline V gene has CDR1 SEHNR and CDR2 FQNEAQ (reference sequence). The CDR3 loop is CASQGQSNTIYF. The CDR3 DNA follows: TGTGCCAGCCAGGGACAGAGCAACACCATATATTTT.

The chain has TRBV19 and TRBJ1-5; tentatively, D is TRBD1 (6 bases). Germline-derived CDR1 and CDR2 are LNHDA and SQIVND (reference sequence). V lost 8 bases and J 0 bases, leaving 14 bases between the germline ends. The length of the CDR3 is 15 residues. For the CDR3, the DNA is TGTGCCAGTCTGGACAGACCTTATAGCAATCAGCCCCAGCATTTT. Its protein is CASLDRPYSNQPQHF.

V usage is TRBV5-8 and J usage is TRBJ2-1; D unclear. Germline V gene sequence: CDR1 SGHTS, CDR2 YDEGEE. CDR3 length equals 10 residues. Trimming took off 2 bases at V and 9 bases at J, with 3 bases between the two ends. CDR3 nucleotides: TGTGCCAGCAGCTTTCTTGAGCAGTTCTTC. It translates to CASSFLEQFF. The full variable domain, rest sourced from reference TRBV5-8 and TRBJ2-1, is EAGVTQSPTHLIKTRGQQATLRCSPISGHTSVYWYQQALGLGLQFLLWYDEGEERNRGNFPPRFSGRQFPNYSSELNVNALELEDSALYLCASSFLEQFFGPGTRLTVL.

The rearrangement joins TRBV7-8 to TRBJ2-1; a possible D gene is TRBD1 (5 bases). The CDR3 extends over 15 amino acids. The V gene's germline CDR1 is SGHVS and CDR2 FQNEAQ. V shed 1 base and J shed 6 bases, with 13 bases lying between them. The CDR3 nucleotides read TGTGCCAGCAGCTTAGAGGGGTCGGACGTCAATGAGCAGTTCTTC. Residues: CASSLEGSDVNEQFF.

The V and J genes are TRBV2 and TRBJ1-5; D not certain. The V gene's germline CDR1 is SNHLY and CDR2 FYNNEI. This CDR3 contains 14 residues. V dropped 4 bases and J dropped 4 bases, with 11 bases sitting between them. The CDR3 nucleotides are TGTGCCAGCAGTGTCCAAGCGGGAAATCAGCCCCAGCATTTT. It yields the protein CASSVQAGNQPQHF.

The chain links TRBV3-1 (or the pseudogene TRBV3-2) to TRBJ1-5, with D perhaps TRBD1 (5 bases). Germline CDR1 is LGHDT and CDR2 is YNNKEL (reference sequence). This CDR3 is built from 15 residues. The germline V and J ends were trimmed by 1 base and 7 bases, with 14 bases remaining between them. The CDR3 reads CASSQGQLRGQPQHF. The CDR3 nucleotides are TGTGCCAGCAGCCAAGGACAGCTCAGAGGCCAGCCCCAGCATTTT.

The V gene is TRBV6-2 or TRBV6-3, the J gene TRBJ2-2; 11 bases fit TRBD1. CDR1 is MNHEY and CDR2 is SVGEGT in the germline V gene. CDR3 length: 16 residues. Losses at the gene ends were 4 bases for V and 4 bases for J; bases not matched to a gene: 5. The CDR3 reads CASSFRDRGVTGELFF. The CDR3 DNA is TGTGCCAGCAGTTTCCGGGACAGGGGGGTCACCGGGGAGCTGTTTTTT.

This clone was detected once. CDR3 in DNA: TGCGCCAGCAGCCTGGAAAGGGGACTAGCGGGGGAAGAGACCCAGTACTTC. Amino acids: CASSLERGLAGEETQYF. The chain combines TRBV5-1 with TRBJ2-5, with 14 bases fitting TRBD2. CDR1 is SGHRS, CDR2 YFSETQ, per germline. The CDR3 contains 17 residues. V was clipped by 4 bases and J by 3 bases; unmatched bases: 8.

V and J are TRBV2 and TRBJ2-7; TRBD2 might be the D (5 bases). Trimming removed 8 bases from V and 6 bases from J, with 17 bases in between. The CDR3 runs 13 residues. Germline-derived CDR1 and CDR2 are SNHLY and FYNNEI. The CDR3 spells CASPVPGLGEQYF. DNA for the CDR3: TGTGCCAGCCCCGTTCCAGGACTGGGCGAGCAGTACTTC.

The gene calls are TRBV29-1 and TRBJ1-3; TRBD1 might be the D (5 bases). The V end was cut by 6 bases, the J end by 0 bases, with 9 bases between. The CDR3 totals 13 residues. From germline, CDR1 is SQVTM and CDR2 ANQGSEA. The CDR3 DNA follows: TGCAGCGTGGGACTGATCTCTGGAAACACCATATATTTT. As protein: CSVGLISGNTIYF. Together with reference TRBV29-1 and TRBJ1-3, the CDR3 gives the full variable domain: SAVISQKPSRDICQRGTSLTIQCQVDSQVTMMFWYRQQPGQSLTLIATANQGSEATYESGFVIDKFPISRPNLTFSTLTVSNMSPEDSSIYLCSVGLISGNTIYFGEGSWLTVV.

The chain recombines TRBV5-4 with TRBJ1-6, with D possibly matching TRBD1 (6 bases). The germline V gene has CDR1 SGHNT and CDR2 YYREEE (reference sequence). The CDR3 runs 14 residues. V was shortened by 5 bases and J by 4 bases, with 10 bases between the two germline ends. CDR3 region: CASSFGQYNSPLHF. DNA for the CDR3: TGTGCCAGCAGTTTCGGACAGTATAATTCACCCCTCCACTTT.

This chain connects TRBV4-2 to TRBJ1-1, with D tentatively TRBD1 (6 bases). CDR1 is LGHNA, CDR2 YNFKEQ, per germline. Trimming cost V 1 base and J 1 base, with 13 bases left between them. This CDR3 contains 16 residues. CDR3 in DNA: TGTGCCAGCAGCCAAGGCCGAAGGGGGGGGAACACTGAAGCTTTCTTT. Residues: CASSQGRRGGNTEAFF.

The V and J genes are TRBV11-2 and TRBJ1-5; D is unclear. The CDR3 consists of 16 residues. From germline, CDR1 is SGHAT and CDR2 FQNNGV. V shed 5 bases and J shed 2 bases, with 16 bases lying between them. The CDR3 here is CASSPGGMRGNQPQHF. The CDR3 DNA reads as TGTGCCAGCAGCCCGGGCGGAATGCGGGGCAATCAGCCCCAGCATTTT.

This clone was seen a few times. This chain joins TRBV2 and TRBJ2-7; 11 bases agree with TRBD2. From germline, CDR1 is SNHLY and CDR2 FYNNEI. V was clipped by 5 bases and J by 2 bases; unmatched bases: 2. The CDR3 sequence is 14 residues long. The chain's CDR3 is CASSLSGRAYEQYF. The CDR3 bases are TGTGCCAGCAGTCTTAGCGGGAGGGCCTACGAGCAGTACTTC.

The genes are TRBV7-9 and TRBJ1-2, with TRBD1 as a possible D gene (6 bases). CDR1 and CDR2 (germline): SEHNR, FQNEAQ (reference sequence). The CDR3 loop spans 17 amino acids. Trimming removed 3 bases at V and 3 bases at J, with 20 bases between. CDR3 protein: CASSFPLTGIQDYGYTF. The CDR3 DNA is TGTGCCAGCAGCTTCCCCTTGACAGGTATCCAAGACTATGGCTACACCTTC.

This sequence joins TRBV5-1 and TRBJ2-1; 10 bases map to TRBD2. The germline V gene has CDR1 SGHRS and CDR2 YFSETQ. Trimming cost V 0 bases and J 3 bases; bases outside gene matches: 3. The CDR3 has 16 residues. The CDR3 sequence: CASSLGVAGGYNEQFF. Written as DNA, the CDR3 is TGCGCCAGCAGCTTGGGCGTAGCGGGAGGCTACAATGAGCAGTTCTTC.

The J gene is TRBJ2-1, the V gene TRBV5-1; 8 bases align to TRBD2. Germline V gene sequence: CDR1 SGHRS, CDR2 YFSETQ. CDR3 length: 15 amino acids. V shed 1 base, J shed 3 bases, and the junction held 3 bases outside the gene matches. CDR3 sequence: CASSLLAGYYNEQFF. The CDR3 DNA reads TGCGCCAGCAGCTTGTTAGCGGGGTACTACAATGAGCAGTTCTTC.

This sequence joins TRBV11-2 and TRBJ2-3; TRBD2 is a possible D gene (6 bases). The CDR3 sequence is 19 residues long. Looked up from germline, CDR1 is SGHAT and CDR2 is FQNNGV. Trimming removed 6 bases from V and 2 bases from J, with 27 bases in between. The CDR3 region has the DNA TGTGCCAGCAGATTCCTGCGGGGCAGGGAGGTATCCCTCACAGATACGCAGTATTTT. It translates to CASRFLRGREVSLTDTQYF.